The rows below give T cell receptor beta chains drawn from one sample of a study of control samples from healthy donors and cancer patients. Some clones are missing from TCRdb's copy, which holds only in-frame ones; the method was immunoSEQ multiplex PCR. With roughly 200,000 clones in the sample, the ten largest clones hold approximately 2.2%. The sequenced material came from blood. These receptors were obtained from a woman aged 25 to 45 in good health. The CDR3 runs from the conserved cysteine through the conserved F or W. A D gene is named only where the DNA matches it firmly.

>TRBV28|TRBD2|TRBJ2-3
TGTGCCAGCAGTTTCCTTCTAGCGGGGGGGCCGAATACGCAGTATTTT
CASSFLLAGGPNTQYF
>TRBV19|TRBD1|TRBJ2-1
TGTGCCAGTAGTCGACAGGGGGCCCATGAGCAGTTCTTC
CASSRQGAHEQFF
>TRBV5-6|-|TRBJ1-1
TGTGCCAGCAGCCAGGACAGTTGGCAAGCTTTCTTT
CASSQDSWQAFF
>TRBV27|-|TRBJ1-5
TGTGCCAGCAGTTTAGTTTCCGGCCAGCCCCAGCATTTT
CASSLVSGQPQHF
>TRBV3-1/TRBV3-2|-|TRBJ1-5
TGTGCCAGCAGCCCCCCCCCGGTCTGTACTGGCAATCAGCCCCAGCATTTT
CASSPPPVCTGNQPQHF
>TRBV29-1|-|TRBJ2-4
TGCAGCGTCGGAGTCCAGGGAGCAAGCATTCAGTACTTC
CSVGVQGASIQYF
>TRBV4-1|-|TRBJ2-7
TGCGCCAGCAGCCAAACCGGGGTCTCCTACGAGCAGTACTTC
CASSQTGVSYEQYF
>TRBV3-1/TRBV3-2|-|TRBJ2-1
TGTGCCAGCAGCCAAGGGACGGTATTTTACAATGAGCAGTTCTTC
CASSQGTVFYNEQFF
>TRBV5-6|-|TRBJ1-2
TGTGCCAGCAGCTTGTCCTTCGGGGGCTACACCTTC
CASSLSFGGYTF
>TRBV18|TRBD1|TRBJ1-1
TGTGCCAGCTACCCTTTCGACAGGGATAACACTGAAGCTTTCTTT
CASYPFDRDNTEAFF
>TRBV5-1|-|TRBJ2-2
TGCGCCAGCAGCCTAGGACATACCGGGGAGCTGTTTTTT
CASSLGHTGELFF
>TRBV10-3|TRBD1|TRBJ1-1
TGTGCCATCAGGAAAGGGGGCGGAAACACTGAAGCTTTCTTT
CAIRKGGGNTEAFF
>TRBV10-3|-|TRBJ2-7
TGTGCCATCAGTGAGCGATTTGGGGCGCGGGAGCAGTACTTC
CAISERFGAREQYF
>TRBV5-1|-|TRBJ1-1
TGCGCCAGCAGCTTGGGCCAGATGAACACTGAAGCTTTCTTT
CASSLGQMNTEAFF
>TRBV6-6|-|TRBJ1-5
TGTGCCAGCAGGTACGACGGTTTCAATCAGCCCCAGCATTTT
CASRYDGFNQPQHF
>TRBV9|TRBD2|TRBJ2-1
TGTGCCAGCAGCCCACGGCGGGAGGACTACAATGAGCAGTTCTTC
CASSPRREDYNEQFF
>TRBV11-2|-|TRBJ1-2
TGTGCCAGCAGCTTAGTACAGGGCCCCCTGGGCTATGGCTACACCTTC
CASSLVQGPLGYGYTF
>TRBV11-2|-|TRBJ1-6
TGTGCCAGCAGCTTAGCAACCCGGTCATCACCCCTCCACTTT
CASSLATRSSPLHF
>TRBV27|-|TRBJ1-1
TGTGCCAGCAGCCCCAGCCTAGGGGGAGTAGGAAACACTGAAGCTTTCTTT
CASSPSLGGVGNTEAFF
>TRBV6-1|TRBD1|TRBJ1-3
TGTGCCAGCAGTGAAGCAACAGGGGCCGGAAACACCATATATTTT
CASSEATGAGNTIYF
>TRBV20-1|-|TRBJ1-1
TGCAGTGCTATCGGAGAAGCTTTCTTT
CSAIGEAFF
>TRBV6-5|TRBD2|TRBJ2-2
TGTGCCACCAGACGGGGGGAATATACCGGGGAGCTGTTTTTT
CATRRGEYTGELFF
>TRBV4-2|-|TRBJ2-7
TGTGCCAGCAGCCAAGATTCAGGGGTAGGGTACGAGCAGTACTTC
CASSQDSGVGYEQYF
>TRBV4-2|-|TRBJ1-5
TGTGCCAGCAGCCCGGACAAAAGCAATCAGCCCCAGCATTTT
CASSPDKSNQPQHF
>TRBV25-1|TRBD1|TRBJ2-7
TGTGCCAGCAGTGTGGGGGACAGCCCACCCCCCTACGAGCAGTACTTC
CASSVGDSPPPYEQYF
>TRBV30|-|TRBJ1-3
TGTGCCTGGAGTGTACGGACAGATCTCCGTGGAAACACCATATATTTT
CAWSVRTDLRGNTIYF
>TRBV4-3|-|TRBJ1-4
TGCGCCAGCAGCCAAGGGGAGCGTGAAAAACTGTTTTTT
CASSQGEREKLFF
>TRBV7-9|TRBD1|TRBJ1-3
TGTGCCAGCAGCCAGCGGGACAGCCTCTCTGGAAACACCATATATTTT
CASSQRDSLSGNTIYF
>TRBV6-5|-|TRBJ1-1
TGTGCCAGCAGTTACTCGGGGAGAGAAGTCGCTTTCTTT
CASSYSGREVAFF
>TRBV5-1|-|TRBJ1-6
TGCGCCAGCAGCTTGGCCTTGAATTCAGGAAATTCACCCCTCCACTTT
CASSLALNSGNSPLHF
>TRBV5-8|TRBD2|TRBJ2-5
TGTGCCAGCAGCTTTGAGCGGGGGGCTTTGGAGACCCAGTACTTC
CASSFERGALETQYF
>TRBV4-3|TRBD1|TRBJ1-6
TGCGCCAGCAGCCAGGACTTCCCGGGACAGGGACCTAATTCACCCCTCCACTTT
CASSQDFPGQGPNSPLHF
>TRBV30|-|TRBJ2-1
TGTGCCTGGAGTGTACTAGGGTACAATGAGCAGTTCTTC
CAWSVLGYNEQFF
>TRBV5-4|-|TRBJ1-1
TGTGCCAGCAGCTTGGGGGGCAGGCCATTGAACACTGAAGCTTTCTTT
CASSLGGRPLNTEAFF
>TRBV5-1|-|TRBJ2-5
TGCGCCAGCAGCCAACAAGAGACCCAGTACTTC
CASSQQETQYF
>TRBV19|TRBD1|TRBJ1-1
TGTGCCAGTAGTAGGACAGGAAACACTGAAGCTTTCTTT
CASSRTGNTEAFF
>TRBV6-1|TRBD1|TRBJ1-1
TGTGCCAGCAGTGACCACAGGGGGCACACTGAAGCTTTCTTT
CASSDHRGHTEAFF
>TRBV20-1|-|TRBJ1-2
TGCAGTGCTAGAGAGAACTATGGCTACACCTTC
CSARENYGYTF
>TRBV3-1/TRBV3-2|-|TRBJ1-2
TGTGCCAGCAGCCAAGGAACAGGGTCGAGTTATGGCTACACCTTC
CASSQGTGSSYGYTF
>TRBV5-1|TRBD1|TRBJ1-2
TGCGCCAGCAGCCAACCGGGACAGGATAATGGCTACACCTTC
CASSQPGQDNGYTF
>TRBV6-5|-|TRBJ1-1
TGTGCCAGCAGCCGGGACTCCCAGAACACTGAAGCTTTCTTT
CASSRDSQNTEAFF
>TRBV11-2|-|TRBJ1-5
TGTGCCAGCAGCTTCTGGTCGTACTTCACTAGAAATTACAATCAGCCCCAGCATTTT
CASSFWSYFTRNYNQPQHF
>TRBV19|-|TRBJ1-6
TGTGCCAGTAGCTTTACAGGGACTCTAAATTCACCCCTCCACTTT
CASSFTGTLNSPLHF
>TRBV7-2|-|TRBJ2-3
TGTGCCAGCAGCTTAGGGGACGACACAGATACGCAGTATTTT
CASSLGDDTDTQYF
>TRBV6-6|-|TRBJ2-7
TGTGCCAGCAGTTCGGACGGTCTTCAGGGGCAGTACTTC
CASSSDGLQGQYF
>TRBV2|TRBD1|TRBJ1-2
TGTGCCAGCAGGCGGGACAGGGGATCCGGCGGCTACACCTTC
CASRRDRGSGGYTF
>TRBV9|-|TRBJ2-5
TGTGCCAGCAGCGTAAGTCGGTTACAAGAGACCCAGTACTTC
CASSVSRLQETQYF
>TRBV6-1|TRBD1|TRBJ2-5
TGTGCCAGCAGTGAAGCGCGGATGTGGACAGGGCGGCAAGAGACCCAGTACTTC
CASSEARMWTGRQETQYF
>TRBV6-5|TRBD1|TRBJ1-2
TGTGCCAGCAAGGCAGGGGGCTTGGGCTACACCTTC
CASKAGGLGYTF